The 2 T cell receptor beta chains below come from one sample, sequenced in a study of PD-1 blockade in classical Hodgkin lymphoma. Time point here: newly diagnosed, previously untreated cHL patient sample. TCRdb's copy holds only in-frame clones and misses some; the assay was immunoSEQ multiplex PCR. Of roughly 68,000 clones listed, over 90% were seen once; the top ten hold more than 2%. Material for sequencing was peripheral blood mononuclear cells (PBMCs). The source of these receptors is a human donor with classical Hodgkin lymphoma.

The rearrangement joins TRBV7-9 to TRBJ2-7; no firm D call. V was clipped by 3 bases and J by 6 bases, with 9 bases between them. The CDR3 sequence is 12 residues long. The germline gives CDR1 SEHNR, CDR2 FQNEAQ (reference sequence). CDR3 nucleotide sequence: TGTGCCAGCAGCTTGTCGAGTACCGAGCAGTACTTC. It is translated as CASSLSSTEQYF.

The J gene is TRBJ1-4, the V gene TRBV20-1; no clear D. CDR3 length equals 11 residues. V lost 7 bases, J lost 4 bases, and 7 bases lay in between. The germline V gene has CDR1 DFQATT and CDR2 SNEGSKA (reference sequence). The CDR3 sequence is CSVVINEKLFF. CDR3 DNA: TGCAGTGTTGTGATTAATGAAAAACTGTTTTTT.